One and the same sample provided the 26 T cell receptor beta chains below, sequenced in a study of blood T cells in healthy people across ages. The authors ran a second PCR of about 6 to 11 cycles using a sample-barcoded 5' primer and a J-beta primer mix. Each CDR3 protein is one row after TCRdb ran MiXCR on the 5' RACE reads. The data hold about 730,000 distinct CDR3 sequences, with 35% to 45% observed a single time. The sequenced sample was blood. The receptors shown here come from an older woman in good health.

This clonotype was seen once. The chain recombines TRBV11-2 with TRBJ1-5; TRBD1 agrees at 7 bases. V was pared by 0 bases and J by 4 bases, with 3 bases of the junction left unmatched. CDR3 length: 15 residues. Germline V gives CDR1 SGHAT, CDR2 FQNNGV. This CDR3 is CASSLDQTGNQPQHF. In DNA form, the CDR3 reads TGTGCCAGCAGCTTAGATCAGACAGGGAATCAGCCCCAGCATTTT.

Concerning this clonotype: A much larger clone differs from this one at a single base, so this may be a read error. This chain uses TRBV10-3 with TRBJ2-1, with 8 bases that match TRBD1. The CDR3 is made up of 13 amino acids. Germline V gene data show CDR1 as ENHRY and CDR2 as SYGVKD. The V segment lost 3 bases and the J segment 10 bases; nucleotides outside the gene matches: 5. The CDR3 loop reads CAISDGQGDEQFF. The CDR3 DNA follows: TGTGCCATCAGTGACGGACAGGGCGACGAGCAGTTCTTC.

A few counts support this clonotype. The CDR3 DNA follows: TGTGCCAGCAGTGATTCGATCCGGCTGAGCTCCTACGAGCAGTACTTC. It codes for CASSDSIRLSSYEQYF. V gene TRBV6-1 combines with J gene TRBJ2-7; D uncertain. Germline V gives CDR1 MNHNS, CDR2 SASEGT. There are 16 residues in the CDR3. Trimming took off 3 bases at V and 0 bases at J, with 15 bases between the two ends.

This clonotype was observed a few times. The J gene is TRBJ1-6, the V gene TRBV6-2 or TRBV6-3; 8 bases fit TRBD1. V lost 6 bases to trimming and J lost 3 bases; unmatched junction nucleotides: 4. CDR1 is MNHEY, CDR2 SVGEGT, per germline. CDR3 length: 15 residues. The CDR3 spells CASRPGTGYNSPLHF. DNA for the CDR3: TGTGCCAGCAGACCAGGGACAGGCTATAATTCACCCCTCCACTTT.

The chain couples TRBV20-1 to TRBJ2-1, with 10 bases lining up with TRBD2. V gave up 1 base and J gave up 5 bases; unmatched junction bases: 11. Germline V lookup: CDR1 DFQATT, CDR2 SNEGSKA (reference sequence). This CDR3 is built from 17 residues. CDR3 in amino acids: CSARGAPGLARHNEQFF. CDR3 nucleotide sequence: TGCAGTGCTAGAGGTGCCCCGGGACTAGCGAGACACAATGAGCAGTTCTTC.

The CDR3 here is CSASPLGYEQYF. CDR3 bases: TGCAGTGCTAGTCCCCTGGGCTACGAGCAGTACTTC. The V and J genes are TRBV20-1 and TRBJ2-7; D is ambiguous. CDR3 size: 12 residues. The germline CDR1 and CDR2 sequences are DFQATT and SNEGSKA (reference sequence). Trimming pared 3 bases from V and 3 bases from J, leaving 9 bases between.

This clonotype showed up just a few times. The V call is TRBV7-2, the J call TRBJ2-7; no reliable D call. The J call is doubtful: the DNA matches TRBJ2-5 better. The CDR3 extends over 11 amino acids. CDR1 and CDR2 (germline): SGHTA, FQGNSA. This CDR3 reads CASNSQETQYF. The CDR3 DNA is TGTGCCAGCAACTCACAAGAGACCCAGTACTTC.

For the CDR3, the DNA is TGTGCCAGCGCGGGGGAGTCGGTCGGGGAGCTGTTTTTT. This gives the protein CASAGESVGELFF. The chain links TRBV2 to TRBJ2-2, with 7 bases fitting TRBD2. The CDR3 totals 13 residues. V lost 8 bases and J lost 7; bases outside the gene matches: 7. Germline CDR1 SNHLY, CDR2 FYNNEI.

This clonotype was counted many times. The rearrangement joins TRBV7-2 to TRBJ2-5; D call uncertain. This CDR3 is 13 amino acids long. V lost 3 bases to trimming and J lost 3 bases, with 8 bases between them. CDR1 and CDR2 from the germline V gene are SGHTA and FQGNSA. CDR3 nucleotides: TGTGCCAGCAGCTTTATGGAGAAAGAGACCCAGTACTTC. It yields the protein CASSFMEKETQYF.

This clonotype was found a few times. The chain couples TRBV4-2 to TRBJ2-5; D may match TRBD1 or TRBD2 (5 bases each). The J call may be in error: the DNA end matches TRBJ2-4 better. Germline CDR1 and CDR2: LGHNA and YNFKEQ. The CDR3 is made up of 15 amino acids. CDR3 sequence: CASSQDLGRENIQYF. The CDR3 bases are TGTGCCAGCAGCCAAGATCTGGGCAGGGAGAACATTCAGTACTTC.

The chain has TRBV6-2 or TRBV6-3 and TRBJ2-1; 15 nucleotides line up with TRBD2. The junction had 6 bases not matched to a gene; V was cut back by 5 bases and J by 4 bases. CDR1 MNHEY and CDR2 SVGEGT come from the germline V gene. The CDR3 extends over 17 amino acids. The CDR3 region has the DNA TGTGCCAGCAGTCGAGGGACTAGCGGGAGGCGATACAATGAGCAGTTCTTC. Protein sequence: CASSRGTSGRRYNEQFF.

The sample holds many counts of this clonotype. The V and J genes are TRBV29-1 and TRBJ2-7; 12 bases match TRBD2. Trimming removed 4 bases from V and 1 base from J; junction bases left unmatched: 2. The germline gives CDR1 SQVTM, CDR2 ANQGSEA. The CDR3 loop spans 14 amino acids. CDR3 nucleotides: TGCAGCGTTGGGCTAGCGGGAGGGTCCTACGAGCAGTACTTC. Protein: CSVGLAGGSYEQYF.

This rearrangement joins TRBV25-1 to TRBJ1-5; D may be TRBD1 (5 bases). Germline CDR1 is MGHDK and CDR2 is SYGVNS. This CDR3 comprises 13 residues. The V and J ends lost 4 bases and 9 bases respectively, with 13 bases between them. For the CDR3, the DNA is TGTGCCAGCAGTGGAGGAGGGGTATTGCCCCAGCATTTT. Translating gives CASSGGGVLPQHF.

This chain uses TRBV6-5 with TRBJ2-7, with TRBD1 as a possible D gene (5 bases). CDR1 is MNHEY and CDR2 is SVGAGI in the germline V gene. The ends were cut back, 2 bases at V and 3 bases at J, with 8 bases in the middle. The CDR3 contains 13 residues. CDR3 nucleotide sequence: TGTGCCAGCAGTTACGGGGCAGGCTACGAGCAGTACTTC. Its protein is CASSYGAGYEQYF.

CDR3 in DNA: TGTGCCAGCAGCCAAGACCTCTTAGGGGATACGCAGTATTTT. Encoded protein: CASSQDLLGDTQYF. The V and J genes are TRBV14 and TRBJ2-3, with D unclear. The V gene's germline CDR1 is SGHDN and CDR2 FVKESK. V dropped 0 bases and J dropped 6 bases, with 10 bases sitting between them. This CDR3 spans 14 amino acids.

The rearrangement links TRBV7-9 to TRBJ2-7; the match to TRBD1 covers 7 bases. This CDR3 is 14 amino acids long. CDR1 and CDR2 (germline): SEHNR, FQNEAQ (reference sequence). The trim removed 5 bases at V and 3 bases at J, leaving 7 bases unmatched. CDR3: CASSADRTLYEQYF. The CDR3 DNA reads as TGTGCCAGCAGCGCGGACAGGACGCTCTACGAGCAGTACTTC.

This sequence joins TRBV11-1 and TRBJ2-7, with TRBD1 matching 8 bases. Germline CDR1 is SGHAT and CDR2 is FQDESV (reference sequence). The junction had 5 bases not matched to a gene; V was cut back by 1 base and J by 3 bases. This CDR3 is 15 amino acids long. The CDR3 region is CASSLVPGGVYEQYF. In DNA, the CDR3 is TGTGCCAGCAGCTTAGTTCCAGGGGGCGTCTACGAGCAGTACTTC.

This CDR3 is CSASSWQTRETQYF. The CDR3 coding sequence is TGCAGCGCGAGTTCCTGGCAGACGAGAGAGACCCAGTACTTC. This chain uses TRBV29-1 with TRBJ2-5, with D uncertain. Trimming took 7 bases from V and 4 from J, leaving 19 bases between them. The CDR3 length is 14 residues. Germline CDR1 SQVTM, CDR2 ANQGSEA.

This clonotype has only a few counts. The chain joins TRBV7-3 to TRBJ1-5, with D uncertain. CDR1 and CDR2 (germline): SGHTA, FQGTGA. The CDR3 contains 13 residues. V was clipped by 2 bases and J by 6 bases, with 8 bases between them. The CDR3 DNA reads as TGTGCCAGCAGCTTAGACCCGGGTCAGCCCCAGCATTTT. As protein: CASSLDPGQPQHF.

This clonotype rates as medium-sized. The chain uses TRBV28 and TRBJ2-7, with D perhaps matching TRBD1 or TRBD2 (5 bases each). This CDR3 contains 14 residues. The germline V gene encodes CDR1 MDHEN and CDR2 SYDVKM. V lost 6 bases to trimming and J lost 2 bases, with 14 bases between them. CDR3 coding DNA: TGTGCCAGCAGCCATCGGGACGACACCTACGAGCAGTACTTC. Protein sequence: CASSHRDDTYEQYF.

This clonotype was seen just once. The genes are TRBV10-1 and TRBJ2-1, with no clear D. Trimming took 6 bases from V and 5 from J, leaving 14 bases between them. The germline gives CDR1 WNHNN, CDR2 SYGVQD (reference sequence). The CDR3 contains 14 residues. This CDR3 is CASSGPSLNNEQFF. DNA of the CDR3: TGCGCCAGCAGCGGACCTTCCTTAAACAATGAGCAGTTCTTC.

CDR3 in amino acids: CASATLAGGRETQYF. DNA of the CDR3: TGTGCTAGTGCGACACTAGCGGGGGGGCGAGAGACCCAGTACTTC. The chain employs TRBV12-5 and TRBJ2-5; TRBD2 aligns across 13 bases. CDR1 is LGHNT and CDR2 is FRNRAP in the germline V gene. V gave up 7 bases and J gave up 4 bases; unmatched junction bases: 6. The CDR3 sequence is 15 residues long.

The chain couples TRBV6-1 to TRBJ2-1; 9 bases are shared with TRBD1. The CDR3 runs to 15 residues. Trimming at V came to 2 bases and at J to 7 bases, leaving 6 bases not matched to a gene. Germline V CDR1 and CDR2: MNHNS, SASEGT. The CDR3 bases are TGTGCCAGCAGTGAAACAGGGGGCAACTTTAATGAGCAGTTCTTC. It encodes CASSETGGNFNEQFF.

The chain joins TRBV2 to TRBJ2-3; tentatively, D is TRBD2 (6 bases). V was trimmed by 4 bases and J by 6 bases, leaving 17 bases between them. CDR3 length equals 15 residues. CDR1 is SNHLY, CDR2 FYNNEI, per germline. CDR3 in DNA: TGTGCCAGCAGTGGCACTAGCCCGGGGGAGGATACGCAGTATTTT. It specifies CASSGTSPGEDTQYF.

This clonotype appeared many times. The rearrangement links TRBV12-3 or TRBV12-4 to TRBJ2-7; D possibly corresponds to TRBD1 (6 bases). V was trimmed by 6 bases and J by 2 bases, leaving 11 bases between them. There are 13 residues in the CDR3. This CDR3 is CASSTDSTYEQYF. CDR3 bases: TGTGCCAGCAGCACGGACAGTACCTACGAGCAGTACTTC.

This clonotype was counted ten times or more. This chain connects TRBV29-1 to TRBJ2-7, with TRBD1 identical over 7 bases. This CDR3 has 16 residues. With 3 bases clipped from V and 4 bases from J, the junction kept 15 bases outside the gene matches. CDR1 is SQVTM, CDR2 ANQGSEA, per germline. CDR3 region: CSVEGRLGQIPYEQYF. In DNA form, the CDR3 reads TGCAGCGTTGAGGGTCGTTTGGGACAGATTCCTTACGAGCAGTACTTC.